The sequence of this T cell receptor (beta chain) was determined in a study of PD-L1 blockade in urothelial cancer. Study details: Blood was analyzed 3 weeks (second dose) and 6 weeks after treatment start. A median approximately 150,000 T cells were found in blood samples.

The CDR3 is made up of 15 amino acids. The V gene lost 6 bases and the J gene lost 5 bases, with 16 bases spanning the gap. Germline V gives CDR1 MNHEY, CDR2 SMNVEV (reference sequence). The authors spiked synthetic TCR analog templates into each PCR. Sequencing used immunoSEQ multiplex PCR; TCRdb keeps in-frame clones, though not all of them. The table records around 100,000 clones, more than 75% of them present only once. Time point meaning: pretreatment peripheral blood. Patients yielded 1 to 8 samples each, pretreatment and on-treatment. The input for sequencing was PBMCs, taken around atezolizumab (anti-PD-L1) treatment. The chain has TRBV27 and TRBJ1-4; D possibly corresponds to TRBD1 (5 bases). This clonotype was obtained from a man aged 55 to 69 with urothelial cancer. The DNA of the CDR3 is TGTGCCAGCAGCTCCGGGGGGACCGGAAATGAAAAACTGTTTTTT. Amino acid sequence: CASSSGGTGNEKLFF.